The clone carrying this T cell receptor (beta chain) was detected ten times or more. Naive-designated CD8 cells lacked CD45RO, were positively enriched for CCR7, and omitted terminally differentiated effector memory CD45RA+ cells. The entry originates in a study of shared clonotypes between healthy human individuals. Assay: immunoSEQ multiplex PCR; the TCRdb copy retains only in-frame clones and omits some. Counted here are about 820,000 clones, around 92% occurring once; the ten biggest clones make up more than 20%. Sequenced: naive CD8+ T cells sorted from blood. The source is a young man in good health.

This chain's CDR3 is CASSLYGRDNTYEQYF. CDR3 in DNA: TGTGCCAGCAGCTTATACGGTCGGGACAATACCTACGAGCAGTACTTC. The chain is built from TRBV7-9 and TRBJ2-7, with D perhaps TRBD1 (6 bases). There are 16 residues in the CDR3. The germline CDR1 and CDR2 sequences are SEHNR and FQNEAQ (reference sequence). Between the trimmed V and J ends, which lost 2 bases and 2 bases, there was a span of 16 bases.